This T cell receptor (beta chain) was documented in a study of T cells in Graves' hyperthyroidism and ophthalmopathy. Using RNA transcripts as the source, TCR beta CDR3 regions were amplified. A set of HTBI primers served as the primers for a first-round RT-PCR of the TCR CDR3. TCRdb redid the calling of the multiplex PCR reads with MiXCR, one entry per CDR3 protein. This sample has more than 550,000 distinct CDR3 sequences, with around a sixth found just once. The CDR3 length is 14 residues. This clonotype was counted a few times. At one of its ends the junction is not consistent with the germline gene, which may arise from a read error.

The TCR sequence derives from a woman in her forties or fifties with Graves' hyperthyroidism that later progressed to Graves' ophthalmopathy. The chain uses TRBV12-3 or TRBV12-4 and TRBJ2-5; 7 bases are a match to TRBD2. The material sequenced was blood. The CDR3 DNA follows: TGTGCCGGCAGTTTGAGTTGGGGGGGAGAGACCCAGTACTTC. This codes for CAGSLSWGGETQYF.